This T cell receptor beta chain is from a study of vaccination and CD4 T cells after COVID-19. Across the whole study: The authors used overlapping spike peptides from SARS-CoV-2, HCoV-NL63, HCoV-OC43 and HCoV-229E to stimulate cells.

Sequenced with the Oncomine TCR Beta short-read assay was DNA taken from cultured CD4+ T cells. Investigators obtained genomic DNA by extraction from cultured CD4+ T cells. TCRdb reprocessed the PCR reads via MiXCR and lists one record per CDR3 protein. The sample has thousands of distinct CDR3 sequences, about 50% seen once; the top ten hold less than 10%. This clonotype was detected only a few times. The antigen remains unidentified. Treatment denoted: 10-day PBMC culture with coronavirus spike peptide pools or control peptides (ViraFEST assay). Source material: CD4+ T cells from blood, cultured in vitro. The origin of this receptor is a human donor who had recovered from COVID-19.

The CDR3 is CASSFVPGLMNTEAFF. The CDR3, as DNA: TGTGCCAGCAGCTTTGTACCCGGGCTCATGAACACTGAAGCTTTCTTT. The rearrangement joins TRBV7-9 to TRBJ1-1; D not resolved. From germline, CDR1 is SEHNR and CDR2 FQNEAQ (reference sequence). CDR3 length: 16 residues. The V end was cut by 3 bases, the J end by 0 bases, with 14 bases between.